Presented here are 3 T cell receptor beta chains from one specimen sequenced in a study of blood T cell repertoires in COVID-19. Some clones are missing from TCRdb's copy, which holds only in-frame ones; the method was immunoSEQ multiplex PCR. The data contain 110,000 or so clones, 81% of them singletons. Sequencing was performed on peripheral blood. The receptors shown here come from a man in his forties or fifties with acute or convalescent COVID-19.

The chain recombines TRBV2 with TRBJ1-2, with TRBD1 identical over 10 bases. Germline V gene sequence: CDR1 SNHLY, CDR2 FYNNEI. The CDR3 length is 15 residues. After removal of 11 bases from V and 2 bases from J, the junction contained 11 bases not matched to a gene. The DNA for the CDR3 is TGTGCCGGTACCGCAAAGGACAGGGGGAACTATGGCTACACCTTC. Amino acid sequence: CAGTAKDRGNYGYTF.

The chain couples TRBV6-6 to TRBJ2-7; no reliable D call. Trimming cost V 6 bases and J 4 bases, with 7 bases left between them. Germline V gene sequence: CDR1 MNHNY, CDR2 SVGAGI (reference sequence). This CDR3 contains 11 residues. The CDR3 DNA sequence: TGTGCCAGCAGCTCTCCTTACGAGCAGTACTTC. Protein: CASSSPYEQYF.

The chain couples TRBV5-1 to TRBJ2-5; possible D gene TRBD1, 5 bases. Looked up from germline, CDR1 is SGHRS and CDR2 is YFSETQ. V was cut by 5 bases and J by 4 bases, with 18 bases left in between. This CDR3 is built from 15 residues. In nucleotides, the CDR3 is TGCGCCAGCAGTGCAACAGGATGGCGAGGAGAGACCCAGTACTTC. Encoded protein: CASSATGWRGETQYF.